Listed below are T cell receptor beta chains from one sample, sequenced in a study of blood T cell repertoires in COVID-19. TCRdb keeps only in-frame clones here, not all; method: immunoSEQ multiplex PCR. In the table there are 15,000 or so clones, around 88% of which are singletons. Input material: peripheral blood. These receptors were collected from a human donor in a cohort sampled during active COVID-19. Both conserved end residues are part of each CDR3. A D gene is named only where the DNA matches it firmly. The size field is filled for only some rows; it gives once, few, many or a size class.

clone size	D gene	V gene	J gene	CDR3 DNA	CDR3 protein
NA	TRBD1	TRBV3-1/TRBV3-2	TRBJ2-7	TGTGCCAGCAGCCCTCGAGGCCAGGGGGCCAACGAGCAGTACTTC	CASSPRGQGANEQYF
once	TRBD2	TRBV2	TRBJ2-3	TGTGCCAGCAGCGGGCTAGCGGGGATCACAGATACGCAGTATTTT	CASSGLAGITDTQYF
NA	NA	TRBV2	TRBJ1-3	TGTGCCAGCAGTGGGGGGCCCCGGCTCCCTGGAAACACCATATATTTT	CASSGGPRLPGNTIYF
NA	NA	TRBV5-4	TRBJ1-2	TGTGCCAGCAGCTTGAGGGATTGGCAGGGCTATGGCTACACCTTC	CASSLRDWQGYGYTF
NA	NA	TRBV7-8	TRBJ2-7	TGTGCCAGCAGCCGACTAGTACGCGACGAGCAGTACTTC	CASSRLVRDEQYF
NA	TRBD2	TRBV4-1	TRBJ2-3	TGCGCCAGCAGCCAGGCGACTAGCGGGAACACAGATACGCAGTATTTT	CASSQATSGNTDTQYF
NA	NA	TRBV3-1/TRBV3-2	TRBJ1-5	TGTGCCAGCAGCCAAGGACTGAGTCAGCCCCAGCATTTT	CASSQGLSQPQHF
NA	TRBD2	TRBV6-1	TRBJ2-7	TGTGCCAGCAGTGAGGGCGGGAGCGCCTACGAGCAGTACTTC	CASSEGGSAYEQYF
NA	NA	TRBV9	TRBJ2-2	TGTGCCAGCAGTGTCCCGGGGGTCGCCGGGGAGCTGTTTTTT	CASSVPGVAGELFF
NA	TRBD1	TRBV19	TRBJ1-5	TGTGCCAGTAGCCTGACAGGGAGCAATCAGCCCCAGCATTTT	CASSLTGSNQPQHF
NA	TRBD1	TRBV27	TRBJ2-5	TGTGCCAGCAGCGAGAGGGACAGAAGACAAGAGACCCAGTACTTC	CASSERDRRQETQYF
large	TRBD2	TRBV15	TRBJ2-3	TGTGCCACCAGCCCTCGGACTAGCGGGGGGCCGGGAGATACGCAGTATTTT	CATSPRTSGGPGDTQYF
NA	TRBD2	TRBV3-1/TRBV3-2	TRBJ2-7	TGTGCCAGCAGCCAACCTGGAGGCGGGAGTCCCTACGAGCAGTACTTC	CASSQPGGGSPYEQYF
NA	TRBD2	TRBV7-9	TRBJ2-1	TGTGCCAGCAGCTTATACGGGTCGGGAGGCATTAACAATGAGCAGTTCTTC	CASSLYGSGGINNEQFF
NA	NA	TRBV4-1	TRBJ2-5	TGCGCCAGCAGCCAGCAGATCGGGGTTGGGGAGACCCAGTACTTC	CASSQQIGVGETQYF
once	NA	TRBV29-1	TRBJ1-3	TGCAGCGTTGAGTTAGGACAGCGGACCTCAGGAAACACCATATATTTT	CSVELGQRTSGNTIYF
NA	TRBD1	TRBV5-1	TRBJ2-3	TGCGCCAGCAGCTCGTACAGGGGCTCAGATACGCAGTATTTT	CASSSYRGSDTQYF
NA	TRBD2	TRBV5-4	TRBJ2-2	TGTGCCAGCAGTCGTACTAGCGGGAGTGGCGGGGAGCTGTTTTTT	CASSRTSGSGGELFF
NA	NA	TRBV6-5	TRBJ2-3	TGTGCCAGCAGTTACTCGAGCAGGGGCCCCACAGATACGCAGTATTTT	CASSYSSRGPTDTQYF
NA	NA	TRBV2	TRBJ1-1	TGTGCCAGCAAGGAGGGTTTCACTGAAGCTTTCTTT	CASKEGFTEAFF
NA	TRBD1	TRBV10-2	TRBJ2-2	TGCGCCAGCAGTGACTTGAGGGGGCGAGGCACCGGGGAGCTGTTTTTT	CASSDLRGRGTGELFF
NA	NA	TRBV7-3	TRBJ2-3	TGTGCCAGCAGCTTTAGCGGTCGCACAGATACGCAGTATTTT	CASSFSGRTDTQYF
NA	NA	TRBV7-2	TRBJ1-6	TGTGCCAGCAGCCCAAACAGGGAATCACCCCTCCACTTT	CASSPNRESPLHF
NA	TRBD1	TRBV5-6	TRBJ2-5	TGTGCCAGCAGCTCCCTAGGGACAGAACAAGAGACCCAGTACTTC	CASSSLGTEQETQYF
NA	TRBD2	TRBV5-4	TRBJ2-1	TGTGCCAGCAGCTGGGGTAGCGGGGGTTCCTACAATGAGCAGTTCTTC	CASSWGSGGSYNEQFF
few	TRBD1	TRBV27	TRBJ2-6	TGTGCCGACCGGGACAGGGGTACTGGGGCCAACGTCCTGACTTTC	CADRDRGTGANVLTF
NA	TRBD2	TRBV4-1	TRBJ2-1	TGCGCCAGCAGCCAGCTATTGATTAGCGGGGGCCTGAGCTCCTACAATGAGCAGTTCTTC	CASSQLLISGGLSSYNEQFF